The subject of this entry is one T cell receptor (beta chain). What it binds is not known. The data derive from a study of PD-1 blockade in classical Hodgkin lymphoma. About the study: A 3 mg/kg intravenous dose of nivolumab was received by patients every 2 weeks.

Study-wide points: By C4D1 there was a significant rise in CD4+ TCR diversity but not in CD8+ TCR diversity. Baseline diversity in complete responders resembled that of newly diagnosed patients. Newly diagnosed patients reportedly trailed healthy donors in baseline TCR diversity.

J gave up 5 bases and V 4 bases, and 7 bases lay outside the gene matches. The CDR3 has 14 residues. Germline CDR1 reads MGHRA; CDR2 reads YSYEKL. Data came from immunoSEQ multiplex PCR; TCRdb stores just in-frame clones and leaves some out. There are some 10,000 clones in the sample; around 80% occur only once, and 30% to 40% lies in the top ten. Every patient experienced relapse after autologous stem cell transplantation, and brentuximab vedotin exposure varied. The origin of this receptor is a human donor with classical Hodgkin lymphoma. The source material was peripheral blood mononuclear cells (PBMCs), sampled before the second cycle of nivolumab. J is TRBJ2-7 and V is TRBV4-1; 8 bases are a match to TRBD2. This CDR3 is CASSRIGTSHEQYF. Here the CDR3 DNA reads TGCGCCAGCAGCCGGATCGGGACTAGTCACGAGCAGTACTTC.